The 18 T cell receptor beta chains presented below share a single source sample, sequenced in a study of cytomegalovirus exposure and HLA in healthy donors (dated by TCRdb to about 2017). The library was obtained by the immunoSEQ multiplex PCR assay. The multiplex PCR relied on a mix of 60 forward primers for TCR Vbeta segments and 13 reverse primers for TCR Jbeta segments. Sourced from immuneACCESS, this table was stored by TCRdb with only in-frame sequences that have V and J called. A share of the clones is absent; for the studies checked, an unresolved V gene accounts for under half, and the remainder has no known explanation. This sample's clone table shows under 150,000 clones. Clones ranked in the top ten supply under 3.5% of the sample. The sample was PBMCs. These receptors all come from a man aged 35 to 55 in good health and CMV-seronegative.

The rearrangement joins TRBV29-1 to TRBJ1-5; 8 nucleotides line up with TRBD1. V dropped 4 bases and J dropped 2; count of bases not matched to a gene: 4. The CDR3 runs to 14 residues. Germline loops: CDR1 SQVTM, CDR2 ANQGSEA. In nucleotides, the CDR3 is TGCAGCGTTGGTACAGGGGGAGGCAATCAGCCCCAGCATTTT. Translation gives CSVGTGGGNQPQHF.

V is TRBV5-8 and J is TRBJ2-2, with D maybe TRBD1 (5 bases). Germline V gene data show CDR1 as SGHTS and CDR2 as YDEGEE. The CDR3 sequence is 13 residues long. Trimming removed 4 bases from V and 6 bases from J, with 10 bases in between. The chain's CDR3 is CASSIGHSGELFF. The CDR3 bases are TGTGCCAGCAGCATCGGACATTCCGGGGAGCTGTTTTTT.

The chain is built from TRBV7-2 and TRBJ2-7; D gene uncertain. The germline CDR1 and CDR2 sequences are SGHTA and FQGNSA. Trimming cost V 1 base and J 4 bases, with 5 bases left between them. There are 12 residues in the CDR3. Here the CDR3 reads CASSLDPYEQYF. CDR3 DNA: TGTGCCAGCAGCTTAGATCCGTACGAGCAGTACTTC.

The J gene is TRBJ2-1, the V gene TRBV5-4, with D possibly being TRBD1 (6 bases). CDR1 is SGHNT, CDR2 YYREEE, per germline (reference sequence). V lost 0 bases to trimming and J lost 7 bases, with 14 bases between them. The CDR3 contains 15 residues. CDR3 in amino acids: CASSLGGRGTNEQFF. As DNA, the CDR3 is TGTGCCAGCAGCTTGGGGGGCAGGGGAACGAATGAGCAGTTCTTC.

The chain couples TRBV9 to TRBJ1-2, with D uncertain. Trimming removed 4 bases from V and 0 bases from J, with 10 bases in between. The CDR3 is made up of 14 amino acids. Germline-derived CDR1 and CDR2 are SGDLS and YYNGEE. The CDR3 loop is CASSWAPANYGYTF. Here the CDR3 DNA reads TGTGCCAGCAGCTGGGCCCCAGCTAACTATGGCTACACCTTC.

This chain connects TRBV4-1 to TRBJ1-1, with D possibly matching TRBD1 (6 bases). Trimming removed 2 bases from V and 2 bases from J, with 12 bases in between. The CDR3 spans 15 residues. CDR1 is MGHRA, CDR2 YSYEKL, per germline. This chain's CDR3 is CASSQLPGVNTEAFF. CDR3 coding DNA: TGCGCCAGCAGCCAACTTCCAGGGGTAAACACTGAAGCTTTCTTT.

V usage is TRBV4-3 and J usage is TRBJ2-3, with 8 positions matching TRBD1. V shed 2 bases, J shed 1 base, and the junction held 14 bases outside the gene matches. CDR3 length: 19 residues. Germline CDR1 LGHNA, CDR2 YSLEER. Here the CDR3 DNA reads TGCGCCAGCAGCCAAAGAGGGCCCCCGACAGGGGAAGGCACAGATACGCAGTATTTT. Its protein is CASSQRGPPTGEGTDTQYF.

The V call is TRBV5-1, the J call TRBJ1-1, with D possibly matching TRBD1 (6 bases). This CDR3 is built from 16 residues. From germline, CDR1 is SGHRS and CDR2 YFSETQ. V lost 0 bases and J lost 0, with 12 bases in between. DNA of the CDR3: TGCGCCAGCAGCTTGGGACAGGTGACGATGAACACTGAAGCTTTCTTT. Its translation: CASSLGQVTMNTEAFF.

V gene TRBV9 combines with J gene TRBJ2-1; D gene ambiguous. The CDR3 runs 14 residues. From germline, CDR1 is SGDLS and CDR2 YYNGEE. V was shortened by 4 bases and J by 2 bases, with 10 bases between the two germline ends. The CDR3 DNA follows: TGTGCCAGCAGCCCTCGACTCGCCTACAATGAGCAGTTCTTC. Translated, it gives CASSPRLAYNEQFF.

The chain couples TRBV19 to TRBJ1-6, with TRBD1 matching over 7 bases. The V segment lost 5 bases and the J segment 0 bases; nucleotides outside the gene matches: 1. The CDR3 covers 15 residues. CDR1 and CDR2 from the germline V gene are LNHDA and SQIVND (reference sequence). Written as DNA, the CDR3 is TGTGCCAGTAGTTGGGACAGCTCCTATAATTCACCCCTCCACTTT. It translates to CASSWDSSYNSPLHF.

The rearrangement joins TRBV5-4 to TRBJ1-3, with TRBD1 identical over 7 bases. The V and J ends lost 0 bases and 1 base, in that order; junction bases with no gene match: 7. There are 17 residues in the CDR3. From germline, CDR1 is SGHNT and CDR2 YYREEE (reference sequence). CDR3 DNA: TGTGCCAGCAGCTTGGGAGGGACAGCTAAATCTGGAAACACCATATATTTT. The encoded protein is CASSLGGTAKSGNTIYF.

The chain recombines TRBV7-9 with TRBJ2-7; 15 bases map to TRBD2. The CDR3 length is 18 residues. V was pared by 5 bases and J by 5 bases, with 13 bases of the junction left unmatched. Germline CDR1 is SEHNR and CDR2 is FQNEAQ (reference sequence). The CDR3 bases are TGTGCCAGCAGCGTATCCGGGACTAGCGGGGGGTATTTCGACGAGCAGTACTTC. The encoded protein is CASSVSGTSGGYFDEQYF.

V usage is TRBV5-4 and J usage is TRBJ2-1; TRBD2 matches 13 bases. Germline trimming cut 0 bases from V and 6 bases from J; bases unmatched to any gene: 3. CDR3 length: 16 residues. Germline V CDR1 and CDR2: SGHNT, YYREEE (reference sequence). The CDR3 loop is CASSLGLAGGGNEQFF. The CDR3 nucleotides read TGTGCCAGCAGCTTGGGACTAGCGGGGGGAGGCAATGAGCAGTTCTTC.

The V and J genes are TRBV11-1 and TRBJ2-1, with D perhaps TRBD2 (6 bases). Germline values: CDR1 SGHAT, CDR2 FQDESV (reference sequence). Trimming stripped 1 base from V and 8 bases from J, with 12 bases between. This CDR3 has 14 amino acids. The chain's CDR3 is CASSLGPGDYEQFF. The CDR3 DNA reads TGTGCCAGCAGCTTAGGGCCGGGAGACTATGAGCAGTTCTTC.

The V and J genes are TRBV5-6 and TRBJ2-1, with 9 bases lining up with TRBD2. After removal of 1 base from V and 4 bases from J, the junction contained 6 bases not matched to a gene. This CDR3 spans 16 amino acids. The germline V gene has CDR1 SGHDT and CDR2 YYEEEE. The CDR3 protein is CASSLFSAGGYNEQFF. The CDR3 nucleotides read TGTGCCAGCAGCTTGTTCTCAGCGGGGGGTTACAATGAGCAGTTCTTC. Complete variable domain (other parts from reference TRBV5-6 and TRBJ2-1): DAGVTQSPTHLIKTRGQQVTLRCSPKSGHDTVSWYQQALGQGPQFIFQYYEEEERQRGNFPDRFSGHQFPNYSSELNVNALLLGDSALYLCASSLFSAGGYNEQFFGPGTRLTVL.

This chain uses TRBV6-6 with TRBJ2-2, with 9 bases that match TRBD2. V lost 5 bases and J lost 1; bases outside the gene matches: 2. The CDR3 has 15 residues. Germline lookup yields CDR1 MNHNY and CDR2 SVGAGI (reference sequence). Written as DNA, the CDR3 is TGTGCCAGCAGTATGACTAGCGGGAACACCGGGGAGCTGTTTTTT. Its translation is CASSMTSGNTGELFF.

The gene calls are TRBV10-3 and TRBJ2-2; 8 nucleotides align to TRBD1. Germline trimming cut 8 bases from V and 3 bases from J; bases unmatched to any gene: 2. The CDR3 spans 13 residues. Looked up from germline, CDR1 is ENHRY and CDR2 is SYGVKD. Here the CDR3 reads CAIGGQDTGELFF. The CDR3 coding sequence is TGTGCCATCGGGGGACAGGACACCGGGGAGCTGTTTTTT.

V and J are TRBV7-3 and TRBJ2-1; no reliable D call. CDR1 is SGHTA, CDR2 FQGTGA, per germline. The CDR3 length is 13 residues. Deletions cut 4 bases from V and 10 bases from J, with 14 bases between. The CDR3 loop reads CASSSRPEAEQFF. CDR3 nucleotide sequence: TGTGCCAGCAGCTCAAGGCCCGAGGCCGAGCAGTTCTTC.